What follows is one T cell receptor (beta chain) and its context. Alongside a J-beta primer mix, a sample-barcoded 5' primer served in a second PCR lasting about 7 to 11 cycles. Every cDNA molecule bore a tag from a template-switch adaptor containing 12 random nucleotides. Per-sample output comprised a minimum of 2.5 million paired-end reads containing CDR3. TCRdb reanalysed the 5' RACE reads using MiXCR and keeps one entry per CDR3 protein. The sample consists of around 800,000 distinct CDR3 sequences, less than 60% of them appearing once. This sample was included in a study of blood T cells in healthy people across ages. V shed 4 bases and J 8 bases; nucleotides not matched to a gene: 10. The CDR3 is 15 amino acids. Germline V gene data show CDR1 as SGHRS and CDR2 as YFSETQ.

Sequencing was carried out using blood. The source is an elderly man in good health. This chain joins TRBV5-1 and TRBJ2-4; 9 bases line up with TRBD1. The chain's CDR3 is CASSPTQDRGDIQYF. The CDR3 DNA follows: TGCGCCAGCAGCCCAACTCAAGACAGGGGGGACATTCAGTACTTC.